The 9 T cell receptor beta chains reported below all come from one sample, sequenced in a study of control samples from healthy donors and cancer patients. Method: immunoSEQ multiplex PCR; TCRdb's copy keeps in-frame clones and lacks some. The top ten clones hold 7.8% of a sample with about 110,000 clones, approximately 89% of them seen once. Input material: blood. Every receptor here comes from a young woman in good health.

This chain connects TRBV19 to TRBJ2-1, with D perhaps given as TRBD1 or TRBD2 (5 bases each). Germline V gene sequence: CDR1 LNHDA, CDR2 SQIVND (reference sequence). The V end lost 5 bases, the J end lost 2 bases, and 13 bases lay between the germline ends. The CDR3 loop spans 15 amino acids. CDR3 residues: CASSPLGTPYNEQFF. In DNA, the CDR3 is TGTGCCAGTAGTCCGCTGGGGACCCCCTACAATGAGCAGTTCTTC.

The chain joins TRBV5-1 to TRBJ1-3; D not certain. In germline, CDR1 is SGHRS, CDR2 YFSETQ. Deletions cut 1 base from V and 0 bases from J, with 20 bases between. The CDR3 contains 19 residues. The CDR3 loop is CASSLSSNSKTSSGNTIYF. The CDR3 region has the DNA TGCGCCAGCAGCTTGTCATCGAACAGCAAAACGTCCTCTGGAAACACCATATATTTT.

V usage is TRBV5-1 and J usage is TRBJ2-7; no reliable D call. The germline CDR1 and CDR2 sequences are SGHRS and YFSETQ. V was pared by 0 bases and J by 2 bases, with 9 bases between. The CDR3 has 14 residues. CDR3 loop: CASSLDRNTYEQYF. CDR3 DNA: TGCGCCAGCAGCTTGGATAGGAACACCTACGAGCAGTACTTC.

This CDR3 reads CASSLGEYANTGELFF. The CDR3 bases are TGCGCCAGCAGCTTGGGGGAATATGCGAACACCGGGGAGCTGTTTTTT. The rearrangement uses TRBV5-1 and TRBJ2-2, with D uncertain. Trimming took 0 bases from V and 0 from J, leaving 9 bases between them. CDR1 is SGHRS, CDR2 YFSETQ, per germline. The CDR3 loop spans 16 amino acids.

The chain is built from TRBV12-2 and TRBJ2-1; TRBD2 reflects the table's D call only, with no check against the DNA. TRBV12-2 has pseudogene status. The CDR3 spans 13 residues. DNA of the CDR3: TGTGCAAGTCGCCCCCCGAGGTGCAATGAGCAGTTCTTC. Its protein product is CASRPPRCNEQFF.

The chain uses TRBV4-3 and TRBJ1-4; D gene uncertain. Germline values: CDR1 LGHNA, CDR2 YSLEER. This CDR3 spans 14 amino acids. Between the trimmed V and J ends, which lost 1 base and 7 bases, there was a span of 10 bases. Here the CDR3 reads CASSQGGVGEKLFF. For the CDR3, the DNA is TGCGCCAGCAGCCAAGGAGGTGTAGGTGAAAAACTGTTTTTT.

There are a few counts of this clone. The chain has TRBV28 and TRBJ1-6, with TRBD1 matching 8 bases. V shed 5 bases and J 4 bases; nucleotides not matched to a gene: 4. This CDR3 has 15 amino acids. In germline, CDR1 is MDHEN, CDR2 SYDVKM. This CDR3 reads CASSVRDRYNSPLHF. CDR3 DNA: TGTGCCAGCAGTGTCCGGGACAGGTATAATTCACCCCTCCACTTT.

The chain combines TRBV11-1 with TRBJ2-1; 7 bases map to TRBD1. Germline V gives CDR1 SGHAT, CDR2 FQDESV (reference sequence). This CDR3 has 13 amino acids. Trimming at V came to 5 bases and at J to 8 bases, leaving 6 bases not matched to a gene. CDR3 region: CASSPQGIDEQFF. The DNA for the CDR3 is TGTGCCAGCAGCCCACAGGGGATCGATGAGCAGTTCTTC.

This chain uses TRBV28 with TRBJ1-1; D is perhaps TRBD1 (6 bases). V was trimmed by 4 bases and J by 0 bases, leaving 9 bases between them. CDR1 MDHEN and CDR2 SYDVKM come from the germline V gene. The CDR3 has 14 residues. CDR3 DNA sequence: TGTGCCAGCAGTTCCGGACAGATGAACACTGAAGCTTTCTTT. Translated, it gives CASSSGQMNTEAFF.